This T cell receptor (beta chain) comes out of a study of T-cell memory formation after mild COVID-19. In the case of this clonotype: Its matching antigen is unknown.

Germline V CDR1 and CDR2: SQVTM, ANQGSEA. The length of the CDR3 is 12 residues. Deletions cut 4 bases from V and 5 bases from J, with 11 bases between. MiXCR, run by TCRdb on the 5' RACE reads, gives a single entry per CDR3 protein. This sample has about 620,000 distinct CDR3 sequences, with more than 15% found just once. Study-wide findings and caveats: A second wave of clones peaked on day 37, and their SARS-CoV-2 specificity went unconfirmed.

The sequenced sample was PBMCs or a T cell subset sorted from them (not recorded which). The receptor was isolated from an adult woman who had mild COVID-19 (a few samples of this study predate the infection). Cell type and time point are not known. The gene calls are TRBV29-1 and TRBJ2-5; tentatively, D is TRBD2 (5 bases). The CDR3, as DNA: TGCAGCGTTGTCTCGGGGATTGAGACCCAGTACTTC. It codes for CSVVSGIETQYF.